Below are 22 T cell receptor beta chains sequenced from a single sample in a study of T cells in Graves' hyperthyroidism and ophthalmopathy. The CDR3 regions of TCR beta were amplified from RNA transcripts. HTBI primers were employed in a first-round RT-PCR of the TCR CDR3. TCRdb re-derived calls from the multiplex PCR reads in MiXCR, one entry per CDR3 protein. The table includes 350,000 to 500,000 distinct CDR3 sequences, roughly 15% detected once. The specimen sequenced was blood. The receptors here all came from a woman aged 18-30 years with Graves' hyperthyroidism.

This clonotype was seen repeatedly, ten times or more. The rearrangement links TRBV11-2 to TRBJ2-1; D not resolved. The germline CDR1 and CDR2 sequences are SGHAT and FQNNGV. The CDR3 totals 14 residues. With 2 bases removed from V and 7 bases from J, the gap between germline ends came to 12 bases. CDR3 in amino acids: CASSLMLEVNEQFF. The CDR3, as DNA: TGTGCCAGCAGCTTAATGCTAGAGGTGAATGAGCAGTTCTTC. Together with reference TRBV11-2 and TRBJ2-1, the CDR3 gives the full variable domain: EAGVAQSPRYKIIEKRQSVAFWCNPISGHATLYWYQQILGQGPKLLIQFQNNGVVDDSQLPKDRFSAERLKGVDSTLKIQPAKLEDSAVYLCASSLMLEVNEQFFGPGTRLTVL.

This clonotype was observed a handful of times. This chain links TRBV19 with TRBJ1-2; 8 nucleotides match TRBD1. The junction had 6 bases not matched to a gene; V was cut back by 4 bases and J by 5 bases. The CDR3 loop spans 14 amino acids. CDR1 and CDR2 (germline): LNHDA, SQIVND (reference sequence). Here the CDR3 reads CASSTGQEFYGYTF. The CDR3 DNA reads as TGTGCCAGTAGTACGGGACAGGAGTTTTATGGCTACACCTTC. The full variable domain, in which reference TRBV19 and TRBJ1-2 provide the parts outside the CDR3, is DGGITQSPKYLFRKEGQNVTLSCEQNLNHDAMYWYRQDPGQGLRLIYYSQIVNDFQKGDIAEGYSVSREKKESFPLTVTSAQKNPTAFYLCASSTGQEFYGYTFGSGTRLTVV.

This clonotype showed up many times. The rearrangement uses TRBV2 and TRBJ2-1, with a tentative D call TRBD1 (6 bases). The CDR3 extends over 15 amino acids. The V end lost 7 bases, the J end lost 1 base, and 14 bases lay between the germline ends. CDR1 is SNHLY, CDR2 FYNNEI, per germline. CDR3 bases: TGTGCCAGCAATCGTACGAGGGGGTCCTACAATGAGCAGTTCTTC. Translated, it gives CASNRTRGSYNEQFF.

This clonotype was seen at least ten times. The chain carries TRBV7-3 and TRBJ2-5; 7 bases are a match to TRBD2. The CDR3 is made up of 14 amino acids. V shed 0 bases, J shed 4 bases, and the junction held 2 bases outside the gene matches. Germline V lookup: CDR1 SGHTA, CDR2 FQGTGA. The CDR3 loop is CASSLTGGTETQYF. CDR3 DNA: TGTGCCAGCAGCTTAACCGGGGGGACAGAGACCCAGTACTTC. The full variable domain, in which reference TRBV7-3 and TRBJ2-5 provide the parts outside the CDR3, is GAGVSQTPSNKVTEKGKYVELRCDPISGHTALYWYRQSLGQGPEFLIYFQGTGAADDSGLPNDRFFAVRPEGSVSTLKIQRTERGDSAVYLCASSLTGGTETQYFGPGTRLLVL.

The chain couples TRBV10-3 to TRBJ2-1, with D maybe TRBD2 (5 bases). The CDR3 sequence is 15 residues long. Trimming cost V 10 bases and J 0 bases, with 16 bases left between them. The germline V gene has CDR1 ENHRY and CDR2 SYGVKD. CDR3 nucleotides: TGTGCCACCTCCGAGGGTACGAGCTCCTACAATGAGCAGTTCTTC. It is translated as CATSEGTSSYNEQFF.

This chain connects TRBV14 to TRBJ1-6; possible D gene TRBD1, 5 bases. Germline V gives CDR1 SGHDN, CDR2 FVKESK. The V and J ends lost 0 bases and 7 bases respectively, with 10 bases between them. This CDR3 has 15 amino acids. Here the CDR3 reads CASSQEKGPNSPLHF. The CDR3 DNA reads TGTGCCAGCAGCCAAGAAAAGGGGCCAAATTCACCCCTCCACTTT.

This clonotype has at least ten counts. This chain joins TRBV20-1 and TRBJ2-1; unclear D gene. V was cut by 5 bases and J by 2 bases, with 16 bases left in between. CDR3 size: 15 residues. Germline V gene sequence: CDR1 DFQATT, CDR2 SNEGSKA (reference sequence). The CDR3, as DNA: TGCAGTGCTCCCCGGGTCAGTGGTACCTACAATGAGCAGTTCTTC. Translating it yields CSAPRVSGTYNEQFF.

This clonotype was seen at least ten times. The rearrangement uses TRBV28 and TRBJ1-5; D uncertain. The CDR3 loop spans 18 amino acids. The germline V gene has CDR1 MDHEN and CDR2 SYDVKM. V lost 2 bases and J 0 bases, leaving 17 bases between the germline ends. DNA of the CDR3: TGTGCCAGCAGTTTACCCCCCCGGACGGCCTTTAGCAATCAGCCCCAGCATTTT. Translation: CASSLPPRTAFSNQPQHF.

This clonotype appeared many times. The rearrangement links TRBV6-4 to TRBJ2-7; D is unclear. The CDR3 is 15 amino acids. V lost 4 bases, J lost 2 bases, and 15 bases lay in between. The germline V gene encodes CDR1 MRHNA and CDR2 SNTAGT. For the CDR3, the DNA is TGTGCCAGCAGTGGCAGCGCGTCGAGCGCCTACGAGCAGTACTTC. This encodes CASSGSASSAYEQYF.

The chain recombines TRBV12-3 or TRBV12-4 with TRBJ2-1; D may be TRBD2 (5 bases). Trimming pared 2 bases from V and 4 bases from J, leaving 15 bases between. The CDR3 is made up of 16 amino acids. This chain's CDR3 is CASSLRAGLQYNEQFF. CDR3 sequence (DNA): TGTGCCAGCAGTTTAAGAGCCGGACTCCAATACAATGAGCAGTTCTTC.

This clonotype was detected only a few times. This chain connects TRBV4-1 to TRBJ2-5; TRBD1 matches at 9 bases. The CDR3 length is 15 residues. V lost 6 bases to trimming and J lost 1 base; unmatched junction nucleotides: 6. Germline-derived CDR1 and CDR2 are MGHRA and YSYEKL. This CDR3 reads CASSLWTGAQETQYF. The CDR3 nucleotides are TGCGCCAGCAGTCTATGGACAGGGGCCCAAGAGACCCAGTACTTC.

Ten or more counts support this clonotype. One end of the junction varies from germline; a read error may be responsible. CDR3 coding DNA: TGTGCCAGCAGCGTAGCGGTCGGGAGAGGCCCCACAGATACGCAGTATTTT. Protein: CASSVAVGRGPTDTQYF. The chain couples TRBV7-2 to TRBJ2-3, with D possibly being TRBD2 (6 bases). The CDR3 length is 17 residues. The germline V gene has CDR1 SGHTA and CDR2 FQGNSA.

At least ten counts were recorded for this clonotype. The chain links TRBV7-8 to TRBJ1-1; D is uncertain. Trimming pared 2 bases from V and 5 bases from J, leaving 12 bases between. The CDR3 totals 14 residues. CDR1 is SGHVS, CDR2 FQNEAQ, per germline. The CDR3: CASSLLGSGTEAFF. The CDR3, as DNA: TGTGCCAGCAGCTTATTGGGGAGCGGAACTGAAGCTTTCTTT.

This clonotype was observed a few times. The chain has TRBV30 and TRBJ2-7; weak D call: TRBD1 (5 bases). V lost 0 bases, J lost 7 bases, and 10 bases lay in between. Germline lookup yields CDR1 GTSNPN and CDR2 SVGIG (reference sequence). CDR3 length: 12 residues. Written as DNA, the CDR3 is TGTGCCTGGAGTGTAGCAGGGATTGAGCAGTACTTC. It encodes CAWSVAGIEQYF.

The table lists this clonotype with a count of one. The chain carries TRBV25-1 and TRBJ2-1, with 8 bases lining up with TRBD1. CDR1 and CDR2 from the germline V gene are MGHDK and SYGVNS. The CDR3 loop spans 16 amino acids. V was clipped by 7 bases and J by 8 bases; unmatched bases: 16. The CDR3 nucleotides are TGTGCCAGCACCAGCCCCAACGGAGACAGGGGTCATGAGCAGTTCTTC. It encodes CASTSPNGDRGHEQFF.

This clonotype was counted only a few times. The rearrangement joins TRBV11-2 to TRBJ2-7, with TRBD2 identical over 8 bases. In germline, CDR1 is SGHAT, CDR2 FQNNGV. J gave up 5 bases and V 3 bases, and 9 bases lay outside the gene matches. The CDR3 is made up of 15 amino acids. The CDR3: CASSFRGGRIHEQYF. In DNA form, the CDR3 reads TGTGCCAGCAGCTTCAGAGGCGGGAGGATACACGAGCAGTACTTC. The whole variable domain, remainder taken from reference TRBV11-2 and TRBJ2-7, is EAGVAQSPRYKIIEKRQSVAFWCNPISGHATLYWYQQILGQGPKLLIQFQNNGVVDDSQLPKDRFSAERLKGVDSTLKIQPAKLEDSAVYLCASSFRGGRIHEQYFGPGTRLTVT.

The sample holds a few counts of this clonotype. The chain couples TRBV30 to TRBJ1-6; D gene ambiguous. The CDR3 is 14 amino acids. With 4 bases removed from V and 5 bases from J, the gap between germline ends came to 12 bases. The germline V gene has CDR1 GTSNPN and CDR2 SVGIG (reference sequence). CDR3 sequence reads: CAWTPSTDNSPLHF. CDR3 DNA: TGTGCCTGGACGCCTTCCACAGATAATTCACCCCTCCACTTT.

V and J are TRBV30 and TRBJ2-7; weak D call: TRBD1 (5 bases). Germline V gene lookup returns CDR1 GTSNPN and CDR2 SVGIG (reference sequence). The CDR3 has 15 residues. Trimming removed 8 bases from V and 3 bases from J, with 23 bases in between. The DNA for the CDR3 is TGTGCCCTAGGGGTCAAAGGACGACGGATCTACGAGCAGTACTTC. Encoded protein: CALGVKGRRIYEQYF.

The chain carries TRBV19 and TRBJ1-1, with 8 positions matching TRBD1. CDR3 size: 13 residues. Trimming took 2 bases from V and 11 from J; bases not matched to a gene: 7. Germline loops: CDR1 LNHDA, CDR2 SQIVND (reference sequence). The CDR3 region is CASSIPRGLYAFF. The CDR3 DNA sequence: TGTGCCAGTAGTATACCCAGGGGGCTATATGCTTTCTTT.

This chain uses TRBV6-2 or TRBV6-3 with TRBJ2-2; D is possibly TRBD1 (5 bases). V was shortened by 2 bases and J by 8 bases, with 15 bases between the two germline ends. CDR3 length: 15 residues. Germline-derived CDR1 and CDR2 are MNHEY and SVGEGT. DNA for the CDR3: TGTGCCAGCAGTTACCGGCGGACAACTGGGGGGGAGCTGTTTTTT. It yields the protein CASSYRRTTGGELFF.

The genes are TRBV28 and TRBJ2-7; TRBD1 or TRBD2 may be the D gene (5 bases each). Trimming removed 4 bases from V and 2 bases from J, with 15 bases in between. This CDR3 is 15 amino acids long. Germline V CDR1 and CDR2: MDHEN, SYDVKM. The CDR3 DNA reads as TGTGCCAGCAGTTCGGTCTGGGACGGTACCTACGAGCAGTACTTC. Protein: CASSSVWDGTYEQYF.

This clonotype turned up a few times. This chain connects TRBV6-2 or TRBV6-3 to TRBJ2-3; D is unresolved. Trimming took 5 bases from V and 13 from J, leaving 16 bases between them. Germline-derived CDR1 and CDR2 are MNHEY and SVGEGT. The CDR3 length is 12 residues. The DNA for the CDR3 is TGTGCCAGCAGTCTGCAACGAGAAGCTGAGTATTTT. This gives the protein CASSLQREAEYF.